A single sample gave rise to the 10 T cell receptor beta chains below, sequenced in a study of cytomegalovirus exposure and HLA in healthy donors. The study ran its PCR with 60 Vbeta and 13 Jbeta primers. The method was immunoSEQ multiplex PCR; TCRdb's version includes in-frame clones alone and lacks a portion of them. The table has about 140,000 clones, 75% seen once. The sequencing input was PBMCs. These receptors were collected from a man aged 30-40 years in good health and CMV-seronegative.

This clone was found a few times. The V gene is TRBV6-5, the J gene TRBJ2-1, with 8 bases identical to TRBD2. This CDR3 is built from 14 residues. Per the germline V gene, CDR1 is MNHEY and CDR2 is SVGAGI. V shed 2 bases, J shed 8 bases, and the junction held 5 bases outside the gene matches. CDR3 nucleotides: TGTGCCAGCAGTTACAGCGGGAGTCTCGATGAGCAGTTCTTC. Translating gives CASSYSGSLDEQFF.

The DNA of the CDR3 is TGCGCCAGCAGCTTGGCAGGGGCGGGAAACACCATATATTTT. Residues: CASSLAGAGNTIYF. This chain connects TRBV5-1 to TRBJ1-3; a weak D match, TRBD1 (6 bases). Germline lookup yields CDR1 SGHRS and CDR2 YFSETQ. The CDR3 spans 14 residues. Between the trimmed V and J ends, which lost 0 bases and 4 bases, there was a span of 8 bases.

This clone was seen only once. V is TRBV11-3 and J is TRBJ2-2; D is perhaps TRBD1 (5 bases). CDR1 is SGHNT and CDR2 is YENEEA in the germline V gene. The CDR3 has 16 amino acids. V lost 4 bases, J lost 0 bases, and 12 bases lay in between. CDR3 sequence reads: CASSSHQGANTGELFF. The CDR3 DNA follows: TGTGCCAGCAGCTCCCATCAGGGCGCGAACACCGGGGAGCTGTTTTTT.

V gene TRBV19 combines with J gene TRBJ2-7; TRBD1 matches 7 bases. V was pared by 10 bases and J by 4 bases, with 13 bases of the junction left unmatched. The CDR3 runs 14 residues. CDR1 is LNHDA and CDR2 is SQIVND in the germline V gene (reference sequence). The CDR3 loop is CATTQGVGTYEQYF. The CDR3 coding sequence is TGTGCCACCACCCAGGGGGTCGGCACATACGAGCAGTACTTC. Full variable domain (outside the CDR3, taken from reference TRBV19 and TRBJ2-7): DGGITQSPKYLFRKEGQNVTLSCEQNLNHDAMYWYRQDPGQGLRLIYYSQIVNDFQKGDIAEGYSVSREKKESFPLTVTSAQKNPTAFYLCATTQGVGTYEQYFGPGTRLTVT.

V and J are TRBV5-6 and TRBJ2-1; 11 positions match TRBD2. This CDR3 has 15 residues. Germline CDR1 SGHDT, CDR2 YYEEEE. The ends lost 2 bases at V and 5 bases at J; junction bases unmatched: 3. The CDR3 region is CASSLLAGDNNEQFF. The DNA for the CDR3 is TGTGCCAGCAGCTTACTAGCGGGGGACAACAATGAGCAGTTCTTC.

This chain uses TRBV6-1 with TRBJ2-1, with D unresolved. This CDR3 contains 12 residues. The germline V and J ends were trimmed by 6 bases and 0 bases, with 3 bases remaining between them. The germline V gene has CDR1 MNHNS and CDR2 SASEGT. The CDR3 nucleotides read TGTGCCAGCAGGAGCTCCTACAATGAGCAGTTCTTC. Translating gives CASRSSYNEQFF.

The V gene is TRBV9, the J gene TRBJ2-1, with D possibly TRBD2 on 6 matching bases. CDR3 size: 16 residues. Germline CDR1 is SGDLS and CDR2 is YYNGEE. Deletions cut 2 bases from V and 5 bases from J, with 17 bases between. CDR3 residues: CASSVSGGNVDNEQFF. The CDR3 DNA follows: TGTGCCAGCAGCGTTAGCGGAGGCAACGTCGACAATGAGCAGTTCTTC.

The sample holds one count of this clone. This chain links TRBV7-3 with TRBJ2-7; perhaps TRBD2 as D (6 bases). V gave up 2 bases and J gave up 1 base, with 12 bases separating them. CDR1 and CDR2 (germline): SGHTA, FQGTGA. This CDR3 region has 15 residues. CDR3: CASSLWGGASYEQYF. The CDR3, as DNA: TGTGCCAGCAGCTTATGGGGCGGGGCATCCTACGAGCAGTACTTC. The full variable domain, rest sourced from reference TRBV7-3 and TRBJ2-7, is GAGVSQTPSNKVTEKGKYVELRCDPISGHTALYWYRQSLGQGPEFLIYFQGTGAADDSGLPNDRFFAVRPEGSVSTLKIQRTERGDSAVYLCASSLWGGASYEQYFGPGTRLTVT.

Turning to this clone: The junction departs from the called germline gene at one end, perhaps through a read error. The rearrangement joins TRBV27 to TRBJ2-6, with 9 bases identical to TRBD1. This CDR3 spans 16 amino acids. Germline CDR1 MNHEY, CDR2 SMNVEV (reference sequence). The CDR3 DNA reads TGTGCCAGCTCGGGACAGGGTACAGCTGGGGCCAACGGCCTGACTTTC. Protein: CASSGQGTAGANGLTF.

The chain links TRBV7-9 to TRBJ2-4; 8 bases map to TRBD2. The V gene end was trimmed by 0 bases and the J gene end by 7 bases; junction bases not matched to a gene: 2. The CDR3 is 14 residues long. Looked up from germline, CDR1 is SEHNR and CDR2 is FQNEAQ (reference sequence). The CDR3 protein is CASSLAIAGNIQYF. CDR3 DNA: TGTGCCAGCAGCTTAGCTATAGCGGGGAACATTCAGTACTTC.